This T cell receptor (beta chain) stems from a study of early T cells in non-severe SARS-CoV-2 infection. Study-level information: Sequencing input comprised bulk RNA from unsorted whole blood; chain pairing was not available. Findings and caveats of the study: VDJdb matching favored anti-spike CD8 responses, missing private and CD4 specificities.

As part of library construction, unique molecular identifiers were attached to individual cDNA molecules. TCRdb itself ran the 5' RACE reads through MiXCR, one entry per CDR3 protein. In the table there are 55,000 to 75,000 distinct CDR3 sequences, less than 10% of which are singletons. There are 15 residues in the CDR3. The V gene lost 1 base and the J gene lost 4 bases, with 12 bases spanning the gap. Germline lookup yields CDR1 SGHKS and CDR2 YYEKEE (reference sequence). This clonotype showed up many times. The antigen is undetermined. The sample was whole blood. The sequence was obtained from an adult who was a healthcare worker with PCR-confirmed SARS-CoV-2 infection or an uninfected control (not recorded which). This rearrangement joins TRBV5-5 to TRBJ1-5; maybe TRBD1 (5 bases). The CDR3 loop reads CASSLRGVPNQPQHF. CDR3 nucleotide sequence: TGTGCCAGCAGCTTGAGGGGAGTACCGAATCAGCCCCAGCATTTT. Together with reference TRBV5-5 and TRBJ1-5, the CDR3 gives the full variable domain: DAGVTQSPTHLIKTRGQQVTLRCSPISGHKSVSWYQQVLGQGPQFIFQYYEKEERGRGNFPDRFSARQFPNYSSELNVNALLLGDSALYLCASSLRGVPNQPQHFGDGTRLSIL.